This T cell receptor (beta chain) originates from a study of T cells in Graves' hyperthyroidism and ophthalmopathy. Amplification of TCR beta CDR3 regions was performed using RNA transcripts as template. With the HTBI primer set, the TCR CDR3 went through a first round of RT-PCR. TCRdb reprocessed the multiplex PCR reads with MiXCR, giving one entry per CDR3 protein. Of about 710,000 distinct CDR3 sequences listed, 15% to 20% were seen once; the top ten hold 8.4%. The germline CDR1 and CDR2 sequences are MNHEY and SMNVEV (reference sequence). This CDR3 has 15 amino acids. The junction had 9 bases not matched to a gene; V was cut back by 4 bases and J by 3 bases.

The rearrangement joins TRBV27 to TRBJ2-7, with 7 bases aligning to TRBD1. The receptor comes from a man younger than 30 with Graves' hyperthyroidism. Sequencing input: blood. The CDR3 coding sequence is TGTGCCAGCAGTTCGGGGACAGCCTCCGACTACGAGCAGTACTTC. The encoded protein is CASSSGTASDYEQYF.